This T cell receptor (beta chain) is drawn from a study of blood T cell repertoires in COVID-19. On the study more broadly: Samples came from the United States, Italy and Spain, spanning acute and convalescent COVID-19. T cells, B-cell-depleted T cells, or PBMCs supplied cDNA or gDNA.

Per the authors' pipeline: Amplifying reference gene primers gave estimates of nucleated cell counts. This table comes from immunoSEQ multiplex PCR, and its TCRdb copy is limited to in-frame clones, with some not included. D and trimming were read from the DNA, whereas the V and J calls and clone size are those reported in that table. Among some 240,000 clones listed, 80% to 85% were seen once. The sequence was collected from a woman between 55 and 75 years old with active or convalescent COVID-19. Sequenced material: peripheral blood.

DNA for the CDR3: TGTGCCAGCAGCAGAGACAGGGAAGAGACCCAGTACTTC. Its protein product is CASSRDREETQYF. The gene calls are TRBV7-2 and TRBJ2-5; 7 bases fit TRBD1. CDR1 is SGHTA and CDR2 is FQGNSA in the germline V gene. The CDR3 has 13 amino acids. Trimming at V came to 5 bases and at J to 3 bases, leaving 3 bases not matched to a gene.